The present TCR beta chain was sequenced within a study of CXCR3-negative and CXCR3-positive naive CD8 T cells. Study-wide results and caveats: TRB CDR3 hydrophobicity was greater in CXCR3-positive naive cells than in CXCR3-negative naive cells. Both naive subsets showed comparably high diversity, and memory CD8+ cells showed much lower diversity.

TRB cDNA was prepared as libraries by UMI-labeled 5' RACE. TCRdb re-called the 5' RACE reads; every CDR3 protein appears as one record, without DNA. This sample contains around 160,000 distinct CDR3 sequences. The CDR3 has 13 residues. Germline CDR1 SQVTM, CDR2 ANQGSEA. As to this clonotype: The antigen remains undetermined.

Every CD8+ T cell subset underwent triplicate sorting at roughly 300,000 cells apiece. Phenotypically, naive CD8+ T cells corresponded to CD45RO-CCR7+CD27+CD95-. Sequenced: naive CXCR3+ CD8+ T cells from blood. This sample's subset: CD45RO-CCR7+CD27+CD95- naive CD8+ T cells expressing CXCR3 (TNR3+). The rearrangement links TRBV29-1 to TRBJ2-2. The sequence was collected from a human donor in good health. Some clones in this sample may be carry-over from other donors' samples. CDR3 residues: CSVVRLNTGELFF.